This entry lists 20 T cell receptor beta chains sequenced from one sample in a study of T cells after posttransplantation cyclophosphamide. Sequencing used immunoSEQ multiplex PCR; TCRdb keeps in-frame clones, though not all of them. The table records roughly 21,000 clones, 70% to 90% of them present only once. Methotrexate plus calcineurin inhibitor accompanied controls' myeloablative marrow transplants; sampling was 1 year later. Sequenced here: PBMCs, sampled 350 to 400 days after allogeneic stem cell transplant with calcineurin inhibitor and methotrexate. These TCRs come from a female patient aged 30 to 40 who received an allogeneic stem cell transplant from an unrelated donor, was CMV-positive, and had acute and chronic GVHD. Some T cells may have originated in the graft donor.

CDR3 in amino acids: CASQPEGRGGETQYF. The CDR3 DNA is TGTGCCAGTCAACCCGAGGGTCGGGGTGGCGAGACCCAGTACTTC. The V gene is TRBV19, the J gene TRBJ2-5; a weak D match, TRBD2 (5 bases). The germline CDR1 and CDR2 sequences are LNHDA and SQIVND (reference sequence). Trimming removed 8 bases at V and 5 bases at J, with 21 bases between. CDR3 length equals 15 residues.

Turning to this clone: An end of the junction differs from the germline gene, which may be a read error. V usage is TRBV5-4 and J usage is TRBJ2-7, with a possible D match to TRBD1 (8 bases). CDR1 and CDR2 from the germline V gene are SGHNT and YYREEE (reference sequence). This CDR3 has 16 residues. The CDR3 coding sequence is TGTGCCAGCACCTTGAGGCGGGGGACAGGATTCTACGAGCAGTACTTC. Translated, it gives CASTLRRGTGFYEQYF.

The gene calls are TRBV9 and TRBJ1-4, with D unclear. CDR3 length equals 14 residues. V was cut by 0 bases and J by 4 bases, with 7 bases left in between. Germline lookup yields CDR1 SGDLS and CDR2 YYNGEE. The CDR3 region has the DNA TGTGCCAGCAGCGTAGGAGGGTTTAATGAAAAACTGTTTTTT. It specifies CASSVGGFNEKLFF. Together with reference TRBV9 and TRBJ1-4, the CDR3 gives the full variable domain: DSGVTQTPKHLITATGQRVTLRCSPRSGDLSVYWYQQSLDQGLQFLIQYYNGEERAKGNILERFSAQQFPDLHSELNLSSLELGDSALYFCASSVGGFNEKLFFGSGTQLSVL.

This rearrangement joins TRBV5-1 to TRBJ2-7, with D maybe TRBD1 (7 bases). The germline CDR1 and CDR2 sequences are SGHRS and YFSETQ. The length of the CDR3 is 15 residues. V lost 2 bases, J lost 1 base, and 13 bases lay in between. CDR3 loop: CASSLVPGGSYEQYF. The CDR3 coding sequence is TGCGCCAGCAGCTTAGTGCCAGGGGGGTCCTACGAGCAGTACTTC.

This chain uses TRBV30 with TRBJ1-3; TRBD1 matches at 9 bases. This CDR3 comprises 16 residues. V was pared by 4 bases and J by 5 bases, with 12 bases of the junction left unmatched. Germline loops: CDR1 GTSNPN, CDR2 SVGIG (reference sequence). The CDR3 sequence: CAWTYTPGQGRNTIYF. As DNA, the CDR3 is TGTGCCTGGACTTATACTCCGGGACAGGGACGAAACACCATATATTTT.

J is TRBJ1-5 and V is TRBV6-1; D unresolved. The length of the CDR3 is 12 residues. The germline gives CDR1 MNHNS, CDR2 SASEGT. V lost 2 bases to trimming and J lost 6 bases, with 5 bases between them. The CDR3 loop reads CASSELSQPQHF. In nucleotides, the CDR3 is TGTGCCAGCAGTGAACTCAGTCAGCCCCAGCATTTT.

This chain links TRBV4-1 with TRBJ1-2; TRBD1 might be the D (5 bases). This CDR3 is built from 18 residues. Trimming stripped 0 bases from V and 3 bases from J, with 20 bases between. Germline loops: CDR1 MGHRA, CDR2 YSYEKL. The CDR3 DNA reads TGCGCCAGCAGCCAAGAAACCCCCCCCGCGCGACAGTACTATGGCTACACCTTC. Translated: CASSQETPPARQYYGYTF.

This clone was picked up a small number of times. This sequence joins TRBV5-4 and TRBJ2-2; 7 positions agree with TRBD2. V was pared by 5 bases and J by 3 bases, with 10 bases of the junction left unmatched. Germline values: CDR1 SGHNT, CDR2 YYREEE (reference sequence). CDR3 length equals 16 residues. CDR3 in amino acids: CASSPPSGLDTGELFF. In nucleotides, the CDR3 is TGTGCCAGCAGTCCCCCCTCAGGACTAGACACCGGGGAGCTGTTTTTT.

This clone was seen a handful of times. This chain connects TRBV4-3 to TRBJ1-2; D remains unclear. CDR1 is LGHNA, CDR2 YSLEER, per germline. V was clipped by 0 bases and J by 4 bases, with 12 bases between them. The CDR3 is 15 amino acids. The DNA for the CDR3 is TGCGCCAGCAGCCAAGATTGGGTAGGCGGCTATGGCTACACCTTC. This encodes CASSQDWVGGYGYTF.

CDR3 DNA: TGTGCCAGCAGTTACTTCCCTCAGGGTACCTACACCTTC. It is translated as CASSYFPQGTYTF. The chain joins TRBV6-6 to TRBJ1-2; D is perhaps TRBD1 (5 bases). Germline CDR1 and CDR2: MNHNY and SVGAGI (reference sequence). This CDR3 contains 13 residues. The V gene lost 1 base and the J gene lost 10 bases, with 13 bases spanning the gap.

The chain uses TRBV5-1 and TRBJ1-5; the D gene is possibly TRBD1 (5 bases). Deletions cut 3 bases from V and 0 bases from J, with 16 bases between. CDR1 and CDR2 from the germline V gene are SGHRS and YFSETQ. This CDR3 spans 17 amino acids. The CDR3 reads CASSWGSGSYSNQPQHF. CDR3 coding DNA: TGCGCCAGCAGCTGGGGGTCCGGGAGCTATAGCAATCAGCCCCAGCATTTT.

V and J are TRBV7-2 and TRBJ1-1; 7 positions match TRBD1. The germline gives CDR1 SGHTA, CDR2 FQGNSA. The CDR3 spans 15 residues. V lost 4 bases, J lost 6 bases, and 11 bases stayed unmatched. CDR3 sequence reads: CASSSHKGAAPEAFF. The CDR3, as DNA: TGTGCCAGCAGCTCCCACAAGGGGGCGGCCCCTGAAGCTTTCTTT.

The gene calls are TRBV7-2 and TRBJ1-5; the match to TRBD1 covers 7 bases. Germline V gives CDR1 SGHTA, CDR2 FQGNSA. The junction had 3 bases not matched to a gene; V was cut back by 3 bases and J by 7 bases. The CDR3 has 13 amino acids. CDR3 nucleotide sequence: TGTGCCAGCAGCTTCGACAGGGCCCAGCCCCAGCATTTT. Protein sequence: CASSFDRAQPQHF.

The chain couples TRBV18 to TRBJ2-2, with D tentatively TRBD2 (6 bases). Germline V lookup: CDR1 KGHSH, CDR2 LQKENI. The CDR3 is 18 residues long. Trimming took 4 bases from V and 5 from J, leaving 23 bases between them. CDR3 region: CASSRGGTPRSETGELFF. The CDR3 nucleotides read TGTGCCAGCTCACGCGGCGGGACTCCCAGATCGGAGACCGGGGAGCTGTTTTTT.

The chain combines TRBV20-1 with TRBJ2-3, with TRBD2 matching 8 bases. The germline V gene has CDR1 DFQATT and CDR2 SNEGSKA (reference sequence). The CDR3 consists of 10 residues. V shed 7 bases, J shed 14 bases, and the junction held 8 bases outside the gene matches. CDR3 DNA: TGCAGTGGAGAAGCGGGAGAGGTGTATTTT. Protein sequence: CSGEAGEVYF.

This clone showed up just once. At the DNA level, this CDR3 is encoded by other sequences in the same sample as well. This chain connects TRBV6-6 to TRBJ1-1; D is unclear. This CDR3 has 12 amino acids. Germline V gene lookup returns CDR1 MNHNY and CDR2 SVGAGI (reference sequence). Deletions cut 5 bases from V and 1 base from J, with 5 bases between. The CDR3 region has the DNA TGTGCCAGCAGTGCCAGGAACACTGAAGCTTTCTTT. It is translated as CASSARNTEAFF.

This chain uses TRBV13 with TRBJ2-3, with unresolved D. Germline-derived CDR1 and CDR2 are PRHDT and FYEKMQ (reference sequence). V shed 1 base and J shed 0 bases, with 5 bases lying between them. The CDR3 has 14 residues. The CDR3 sequence is CASSLDLSTDTQYF. The CDR3 nucleotides read TGTGCCAGCAGCTTAGACTTGAGCACAGATACGCAGTATTTT.

This rearrangement joins TRBV10-1 to TRBJ2-5; TRBD2 aligns across 7 bases. The CDR3 is made up of 15 amino acids. The germline gives CDR1 WNHNN, CDR2 SYGVQD (reference sequence). V trimming: 3 bases; J trimming: 4 bases; junction bases outside the gene matches: 8. In DNA, the CDR3 is TGCGCCAGCAGTGACCCCGGGGGGAAACCAGAGACCCAGTACTTC. This encodes CASSDPGGKPETQYF.

The chain recombines TRBV2 with TRBJ2-6, with D maybe TRBD1 (6 bases). Trimming cost V 6 bases and J 2 bases, with 14 bases left between them. The length of the CDR3 is 16 residues. The germline V gene encodes CDR1 SNHLY and CDR2 FYNNEI. As DNA, the CDR3 is TGTGCCAGCAGCCCTACAGGGTTCGCTGGGGCCAACGTCCTGACTTTC. It encodes CASSPTGFAGANVLTF.

The J gene is TRBJ2-2, the V gene TRBV18; a possible D gene is TRBD2 (6 bases). Germline V gene sequence: CDR1 KGHSH, CDR2 LQKENI. This CDR3 comprises 16 residues. Trimming removed 2 bases at V and 6 bases at J, with 16 bases between. The CDR3 sequence: CASSPELARDPGELFF. The CDR3, as DNA: TGTGCCAGCTCACCAGAACTTGCGCGGGACCCCGGGGAGCTGTTTTTT.